This T cell receptor beta chain was observed in a study of CD8+CD57+ T cells in acquired aplastic anemia. Study overall: DNA from sorted CD4+ and CD8+ cells averaged approximately 3.5 ug.

General study results and limits: Levels of CD8+ Simpson's diversity were not significantly distinct in patients versus controls.

TCR beta VDJ and CDR3 profiles were obtained from a genomic DNA template. A single record per CDR3 protein comes from TCRdb applying MiXCR to the reads. The table records 150,000 to 160,000 distinct CDR3 sequences, around half of them present only once. For sequencing, patients were chosen who had shown expansion of CD8+CD57+ cells by flow cytometry. CDR1 and CDR2 (germline): SGHTA, FQGNSA. This CDR3 has 13 residues. Trimming took off 6 bases at V and 0 bases at J, with 7 bases between the two ends. A single count supports this clonotype. The target antigen is unknown. This receptor was identified in a human donor with aplastic anemia. J is TRBJ2-3 and V is TRBV7-2; D is ambiguous. Sequencing was done on a sample of sorted CD4+, CD8+, or CD8+CD57+ T cells (not recorded which) from PBMCs. CDR3 bases: TGTGCCAGCAGTTCCCAGAGCACAGATACGCAGTATTTT. Encoded protein: CASSSQSTDTQYF.